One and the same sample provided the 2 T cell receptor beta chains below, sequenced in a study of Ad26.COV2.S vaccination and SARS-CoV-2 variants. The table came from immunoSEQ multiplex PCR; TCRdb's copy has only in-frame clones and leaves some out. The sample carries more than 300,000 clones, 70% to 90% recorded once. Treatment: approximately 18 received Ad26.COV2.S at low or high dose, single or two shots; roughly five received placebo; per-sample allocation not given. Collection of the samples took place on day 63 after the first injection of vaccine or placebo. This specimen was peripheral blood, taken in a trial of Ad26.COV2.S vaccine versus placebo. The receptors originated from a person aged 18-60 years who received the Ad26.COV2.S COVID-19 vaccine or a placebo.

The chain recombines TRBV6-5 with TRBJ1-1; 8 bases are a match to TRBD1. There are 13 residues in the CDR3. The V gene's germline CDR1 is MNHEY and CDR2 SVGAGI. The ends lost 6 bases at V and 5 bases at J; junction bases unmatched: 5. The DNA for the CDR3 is TGTGCCAGCAGAACGACAGGGGAAACTGAAGCTTTCTTT. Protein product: CASRTTGETEAFF.

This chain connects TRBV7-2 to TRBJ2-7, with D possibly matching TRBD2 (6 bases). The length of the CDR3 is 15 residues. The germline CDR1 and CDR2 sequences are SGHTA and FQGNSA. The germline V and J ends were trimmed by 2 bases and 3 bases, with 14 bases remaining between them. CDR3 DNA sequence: TGTGCCAGCAGCTTACTTTGGCAGGGAGGCTACGAGCAGTACTTC. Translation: CASSLLWQGGYEQYF.